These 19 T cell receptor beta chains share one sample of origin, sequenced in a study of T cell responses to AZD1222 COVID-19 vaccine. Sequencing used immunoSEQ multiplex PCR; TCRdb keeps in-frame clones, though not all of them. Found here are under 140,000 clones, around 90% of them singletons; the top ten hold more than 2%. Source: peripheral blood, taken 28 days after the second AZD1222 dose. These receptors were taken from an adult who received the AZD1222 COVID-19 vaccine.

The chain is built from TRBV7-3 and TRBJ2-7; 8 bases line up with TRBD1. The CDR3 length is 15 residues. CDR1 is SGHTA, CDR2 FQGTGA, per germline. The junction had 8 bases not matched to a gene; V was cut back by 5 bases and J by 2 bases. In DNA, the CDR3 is TGTGCCAGCAGCATAGGGACAGGACCGACCTACGAGCAGTACTTC. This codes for CASSIGTGPTYEQYF.

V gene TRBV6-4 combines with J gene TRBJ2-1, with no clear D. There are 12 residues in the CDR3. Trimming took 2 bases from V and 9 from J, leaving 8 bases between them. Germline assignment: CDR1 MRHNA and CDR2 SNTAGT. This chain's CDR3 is CASSDVGREQFF. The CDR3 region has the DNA TGTGCCAGCAGTGACGTGGGCCGTGAGCAGTTCTTC.

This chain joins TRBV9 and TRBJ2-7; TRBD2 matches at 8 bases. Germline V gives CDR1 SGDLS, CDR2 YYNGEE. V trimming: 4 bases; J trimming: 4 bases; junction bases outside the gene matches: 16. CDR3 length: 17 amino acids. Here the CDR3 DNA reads TGTGCCAGCAGCCAAGGGGTAGGCGGGGGGCCAGATTACGAGCAGTACTTC. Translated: CASSQGVGGGPDYEQYF.

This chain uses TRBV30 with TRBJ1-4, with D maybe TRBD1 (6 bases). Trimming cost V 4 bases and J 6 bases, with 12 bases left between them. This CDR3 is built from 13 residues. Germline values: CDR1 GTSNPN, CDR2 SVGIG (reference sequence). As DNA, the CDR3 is TGTGCCTGGACGCAGTCAGGGGATGAAAAACTGTTTTTT. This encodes CAWTQSGDEKLFF.

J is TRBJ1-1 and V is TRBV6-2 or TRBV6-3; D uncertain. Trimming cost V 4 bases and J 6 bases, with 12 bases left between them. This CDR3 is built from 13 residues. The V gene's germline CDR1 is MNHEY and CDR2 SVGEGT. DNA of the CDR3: TGTGCCAGCAGTTCGATCCTCCGAGCTGAAGCTTTCTTT. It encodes CASSSILRAEAFF.

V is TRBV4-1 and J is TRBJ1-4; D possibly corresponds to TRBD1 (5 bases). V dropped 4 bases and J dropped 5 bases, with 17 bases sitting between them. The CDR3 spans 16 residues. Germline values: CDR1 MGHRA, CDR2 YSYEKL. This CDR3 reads CASSPLEGVRNEKLFF. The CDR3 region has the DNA TGCGCCAGCAGCCCCTTGGAAGGGGTGCGGAATGAAAAACTGTTTTTT.

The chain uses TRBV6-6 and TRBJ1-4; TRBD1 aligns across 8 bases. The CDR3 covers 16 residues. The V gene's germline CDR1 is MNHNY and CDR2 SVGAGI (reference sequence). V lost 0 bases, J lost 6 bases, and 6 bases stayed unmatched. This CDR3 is CASSYSKSGGDEKLFF. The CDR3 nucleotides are TGTGCCAGCAGTTACTCGAAATCAGGGGGCGATGAAAAACTGTTTTTT.

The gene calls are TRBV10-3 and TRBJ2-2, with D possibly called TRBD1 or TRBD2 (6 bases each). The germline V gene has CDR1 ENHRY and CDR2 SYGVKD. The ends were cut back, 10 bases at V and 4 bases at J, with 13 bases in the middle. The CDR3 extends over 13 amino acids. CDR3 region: CATGGDGTGELFF. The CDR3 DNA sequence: TGTGCCACCGGGGGCGACGGCACCGGGGAGCTGTTTTTT.

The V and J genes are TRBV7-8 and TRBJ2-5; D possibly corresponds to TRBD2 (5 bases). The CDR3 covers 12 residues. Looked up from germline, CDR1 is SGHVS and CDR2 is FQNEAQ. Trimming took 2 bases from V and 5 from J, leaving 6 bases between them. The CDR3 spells CASSLPGETQYF. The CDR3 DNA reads TGTGCCAGCAGCTTACCGGGGGAGACCCAGTACTTC.

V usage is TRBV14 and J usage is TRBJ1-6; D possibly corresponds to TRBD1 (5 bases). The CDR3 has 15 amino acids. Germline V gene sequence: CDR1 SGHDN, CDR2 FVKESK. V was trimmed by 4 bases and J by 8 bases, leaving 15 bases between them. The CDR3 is CASSPSAGGDSPLHF. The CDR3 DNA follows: TGTGCCAGCAGCCCGTCGGCGGGGGGTGATTCACCCCTCCACTTT.

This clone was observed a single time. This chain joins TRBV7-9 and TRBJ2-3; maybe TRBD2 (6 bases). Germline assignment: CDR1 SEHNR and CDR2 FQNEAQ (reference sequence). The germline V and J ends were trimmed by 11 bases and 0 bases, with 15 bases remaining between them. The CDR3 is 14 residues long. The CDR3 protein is CALGGTPSTDTQYF. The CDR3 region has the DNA TGTGCCTTAGGCGGGACTCCTAGCACAGATACGCAGTATTTT.

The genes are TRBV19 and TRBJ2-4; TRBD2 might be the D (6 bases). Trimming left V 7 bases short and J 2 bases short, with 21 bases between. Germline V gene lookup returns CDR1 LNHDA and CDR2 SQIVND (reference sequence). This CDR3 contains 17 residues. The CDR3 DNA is TGTGCCAGTACGTCAGGACTCCTCCGGGGGACCAAAAACATTCAGTACTTC. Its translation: CASTSGLLRGTKNIQYF.

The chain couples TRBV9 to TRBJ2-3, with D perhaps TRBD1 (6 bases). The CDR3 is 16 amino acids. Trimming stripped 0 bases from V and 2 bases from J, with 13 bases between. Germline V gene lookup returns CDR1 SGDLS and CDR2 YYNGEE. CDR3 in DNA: TGTGCCAGCAGCGTAGTCCCTCGGACAGTCACAGATACGCAGTATTTT. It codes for CASSVVPRTVTDTQYF.

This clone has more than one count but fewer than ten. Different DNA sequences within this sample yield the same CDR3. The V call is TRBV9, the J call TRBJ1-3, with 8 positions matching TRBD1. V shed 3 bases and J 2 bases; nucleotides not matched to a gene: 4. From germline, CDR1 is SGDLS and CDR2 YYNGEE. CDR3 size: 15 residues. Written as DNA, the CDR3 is TGTGCCAGCAGCGACGGACAGGGAGCTGGAAACACCATATATTTT. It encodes CASSDGQGAGNTIYF.

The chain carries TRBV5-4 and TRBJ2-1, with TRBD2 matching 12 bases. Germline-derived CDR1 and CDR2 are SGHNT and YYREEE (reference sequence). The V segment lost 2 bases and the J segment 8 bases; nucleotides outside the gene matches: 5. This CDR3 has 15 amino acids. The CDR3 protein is CASSFGLAGIYEQFF. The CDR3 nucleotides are TGTGCCAGCAGCTTTGGACTAGCGGGGATCTATGAGCAGTTCTTC.

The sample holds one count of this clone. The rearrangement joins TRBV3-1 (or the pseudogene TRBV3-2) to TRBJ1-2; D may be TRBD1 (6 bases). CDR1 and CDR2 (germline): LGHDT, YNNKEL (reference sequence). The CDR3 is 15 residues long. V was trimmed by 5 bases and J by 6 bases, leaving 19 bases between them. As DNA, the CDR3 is TGTGCCAGCAGCGATCCCCGGGACAAACGGAATGGCTACACCTTC. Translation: CASSDPRDKRNGYTF.

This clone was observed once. The CDR3 is CASSQVYERLPQETQYF. The CDR3 DNA is TGTGCCAGCAGCCAAGTGTACGAGCGGTTACCCCAAGAGACCCAGTACTTC. The chain carries TRBV3-1 (or the pseudogene TRBV3-2) and TRBJ2-5; weak D call: TRBD2 (5 bases). The CDR3 is 17 amino acids. Germline V gene sequence: CDR1 LGHDT, CDR2 YNNKEL (reference sequence). Trimming cost V 1 base and J 1 base, with 16 bases left between them.

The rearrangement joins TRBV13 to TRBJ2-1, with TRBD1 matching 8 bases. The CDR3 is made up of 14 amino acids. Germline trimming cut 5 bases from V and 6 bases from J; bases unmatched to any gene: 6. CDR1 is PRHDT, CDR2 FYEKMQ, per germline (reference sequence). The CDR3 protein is CASSPIDRGNEQFF. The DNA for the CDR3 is TGTGCCAGCAGCCCCATTGACAGGGGCAATGAGCAGTTCTTC.

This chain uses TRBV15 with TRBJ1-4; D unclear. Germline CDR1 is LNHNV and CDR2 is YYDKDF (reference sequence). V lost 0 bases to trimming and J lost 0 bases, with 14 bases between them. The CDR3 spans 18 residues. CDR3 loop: CATSRESGRTPTNEKLFF. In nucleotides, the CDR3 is TGTGCCACCAGCAGAGAGTCGGGTAGGACCCCAACTAATGAAAAACTGTTTTTT.